This TCR beta chain was observed in a study of T cells after yellow fever vaccination (dated by TCRdb to the late 2010s). Study-level background: The SMART-Seq v4 Ultra Low Input RNA kit was used to prepare libraries from fractions with low cell numbers. To follow T-cell clones before and after both primary and booster YFV17D yellow fever vaccination, bulk TCR alpha and beta repertoires underwent longitudinal sequencing. Two healthy male donors, one aged 18 to 30 and one aged 30 to 40 years, made up the cohort. Blood samples were taken at several timepoints before and after primary and secondary immunization, and bulk PBMC replicates and cell subsets were isolated.

With regard to this clonotype: Its specific antigen is unknown. There are no base qualities to consult, and no much larger clone falls within one base.

TCR cDNA was synthesized by 5'RACE template switching, which introduced a universal primer site and unique molecular identifiers. cDNA synthesis was primed from both the TCR alpha and TCR beta constant segments. Library amplification involved two PCR steps, and the second step added sample barcodes and sequencing adapters. Libraries were sequenced on Illumina HiSeq 2500 (2x100 bp) or NovaSeq (2x150 bp). The paper's processing steps were these. Reads were demultiplexed and collapsed into UMI consensus sequences with MIGEC, and V(D)J alignment was performed with MiXCR. Vaccine-responding clonotypes were defined with edgeR using replicate PBMC samples, requiring FDR below 0.01 and a log2 fold change above 5 up to day 15. Bulk clonotypes were assigned CD4 or CD8 identity according to which sequenced CD4 or CD8 repertoire held them at higher abundance. TCRdb took the public reads, trimmed them with fastp at Q25, ran MiXCR for clone calling and kept in-frame beta chains. Merged by CDR3 protein, the rows form single entries marked with the most common genes and DNA. Clone size and V and J calls follow TCRdb, not the original study. The sample table shows hundreds of thousands of distinct CDR3 sequences, and around a tenth are seen once. Roughly 18% of the sample rests with the top ten.

Interpreted using the paper, the treatment or condition label stands for: live attenuated yellow fever vaccine strain. At each blood-draw timepoint, two biological replicates of bulk PBMCs were collected. A standard Ficoll-Paque protocol was used to isolate PBMCs from peripheral blood. TriZol was used to extract RNA from bulk PBMCs, from CD4 and CD8 fractions, and from dextramer-positive and dextramer-negative fractions. Here is what the overall study found, with its caveats: Because the study included only a couple of donors, the extent to which the findings can be generalized is limited. A small share of clonotypes occurred in both CD4 and CD8 compartments, likely arising from convergent recombination. FACS-sorted repertoires could contain abundant contaminating clonotypes from the bulk population, so computational filtering was required. The secondary T-cell response was weaker than the primary response but faster, peaking on day 5 instead of day 15. Most clones expanded after primary vaccination (around 96% of CD4 and around 88% of CD8) were re-detected after the booster, suggesting that broad memory maintenance occurred.

The CDR3, from cysteine to phenylalanine, totals 15 residues. CDR3 DNA is the only sequence kept; it has 45 bases, read in frame from the first base. Trimming removed 5 bases from V and 0 bases from J; the gene matches leave 7 bases unexplained. The germline V gene (reference sequence) yields SEHNR for CDR1 and FQNEAQ for CDR2. The sequence was obtained from a man younger than 30 who received the YFV17D yellow fever vaccine. This sequence uses TRBV7-9 and TRBJ2-7; 7 central nucleotides agree with TRBD1. Sequenced here: PBMCs, sampled on the day of the first yellow fever vaccination. The CDR3 corresponds to CASSRRQGSSYEQYF. The sequenced DNA is TGTGCCAGCAGCCGTCGACAGGGAAGCTCCTACGAGCAGTACTTC.